This T cell receptor beta chain was captured by sequencing in a study of T cell repertoires in ileal Crohn's disease. Whole-study context: Roughly 40% were active smokers at surgery; median disease duration was 7.9 years. About half of patients got postoperative therapy: ten or so thiopurines, fewer than 20 anti-TNF. Study results and caveats: Mucosal expansions were suggested to be mainly CD8 T cells.

With respect to this clone: What it binds is unknown.

Here immunoSEQ multiplex PCR was the method, and the copy in TCRdb shows in-frame clones only, minus some. In the table there are approximately 15,000 clones, 75% to 90% of which are singletons. The CDR3 is made up of 17 amino acids. J lost 5 bases, V lost 0 bases, and 6 bases had no gene match. From germline, CDR1 is SNHLY and CDR2 FYNNEI. The TCR comes from an adult with Crohn's disease. Sequenced input: ileal tissue. This chain connects TRBV2 to TRBJ2-3; 12 positions agree with TRBD2. In DNA form, the CDR3 reads TGTGCCAGCAGTGAAGCGCGTCTAGCGGGAGGGCAAGATACGCAGTATTTT. Protein sequence: CASSEARLAGGQDTQYF.